The clone carrying this T cell receptor beta chain was observed many times. The data belong to a study of blood T cell repertoires in COVID-19. Study overall: T cells, B-cell-depleted T cells, or PBMCs supplied cDNA or gDNA.

Germline V CDR1 and CDR2: SGHDT, YYEEEE. This CDR3 is 16 amino acids long. V was trimmed by 1 base and J by 2 bases, leaving 16 bases between them. Methods used by the authors: Reference gene primer amplification gave estimated nucleated cell counts. Clones were read by immunoSEQ multiplex PCR, and TCRdb kept only the in-frame ones, dropping some. V, J and clone size are those of that table, while D and trimming were read from the DNA. The sample lists 250,000 to 350,000 clones; approximately 84% were seen once. The receptor comes from a woman in her thirties who had recovered from COVID-19. Sequenced material: peripheral blood. The rearrangement joins TRBV5-6 to TRBJ2-7, with no clear D. CDR3 nucleotide sequence: TGTGCCAGCAGCTTGAGACTGTCCGGCGGTGCCTACGAGCAGTACTTC. This sequence encodes CASSLRLSGGAYEQYF.